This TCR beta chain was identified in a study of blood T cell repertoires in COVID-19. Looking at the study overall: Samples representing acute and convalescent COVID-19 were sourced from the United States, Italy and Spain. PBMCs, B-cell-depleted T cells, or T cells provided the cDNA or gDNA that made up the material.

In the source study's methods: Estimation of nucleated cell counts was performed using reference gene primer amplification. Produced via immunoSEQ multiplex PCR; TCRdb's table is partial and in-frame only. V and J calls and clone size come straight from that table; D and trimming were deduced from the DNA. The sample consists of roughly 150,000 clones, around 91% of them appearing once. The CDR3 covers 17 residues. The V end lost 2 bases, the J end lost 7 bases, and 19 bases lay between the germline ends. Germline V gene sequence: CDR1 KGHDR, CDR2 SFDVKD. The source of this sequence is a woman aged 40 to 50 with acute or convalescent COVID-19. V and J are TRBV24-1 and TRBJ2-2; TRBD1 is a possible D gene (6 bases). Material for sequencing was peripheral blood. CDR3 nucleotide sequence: TGTGCCACCAGTGATTCGTTACAGGGTTTAAGGGACGGGGAGCTGTTTTTT. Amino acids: CATSDSLQGLRDGELFF.